One and the same sample provided the 17 T cell receptor beta chains below, sequenced in a study of early T cells in non-severe SARS-CoV-2 infection. One entry per CDR3 protein, called by TCRdb with MiXCR from the 5' RACE reads. This repertoire shows approximately 110,000 distinct CDR3 sequences, just under 15% found once; its top ten account for 20% to 25%. Sequenced: whole blood. These receptors originate from an adult who was a healthcare worker with PCR-confirmed SARS-CoV-2 infection or an uninfected control (not recorded which).

The genes are TRBV10-3 and TRBJ2-1; perhaps D is TRBD1 or TRBD2 (6 bases each). The CDR3 loop spans 13 amino acids. Trimming cost V 5 bases and J 8 bases, with 13 bases left between them. The germline CDR1 and CDR2 sequences are ENHRY and SYGVKD. The CDR3 DNA follows: TGTGCCATCAGTCGATATAGGGGGGATGAGCAGTTCTTC. This encodes CAISRYRGDEQFF.

This clonotype was seen more than once but under ten times. V and J are TRBV5-1 and TRBJ2-1, with 9 bases identical to TRBD1. Germline V gene sequence: CDR1 SGHRS, CDR2 YFSETQ. This CDR3 contains 14 residues. V shed 10 bases and J 1 base; nucleotides not matched to a gene: 6. The CDR3 is CAQLTGGSYNEQFF. The CDR3 DNA follows: TGCGCCCAATTGACAGGGGGTTCCTACAATGAGCAGTTCTTC.

There are a few counts of this clonotype. The V gene is TRBV11-2, the J gene TRBJ1-2; the D is unclear. This CDR3 region has 12 residues. Germline V gene sequence: CDR1 SGHAT, CDR2 FQNNGV. With 5 bases removed from V and 7 bases from J, the gap between germline ends came to 11 bases. CDR3 nucleotides: TGTGCCAGCAGCCTCAGATCTTCTGGCTACACCTTC. It yields the protein CASSLRSSGYTF.

Only a few counts were recorded for this clonotype. CDR3 protein: CASRLLKTGVSTDTQYF. In DNA, the CDR3 is TGCGCCAGCAGGCTACTTAAAACAGGGGTCTCGACAGATACGCAGTATTTT. The rearrangement joins TRBV5-1 to TRBJ2-3, with 7 bases identical to TRBD1. The germline V gene has CDR1 SGHRS and CDR2 YFSETQ. The CDR3 is 17 residues long. The V gene end was trimmed by 5 bases and the J gene end by 3 bases; junction bases not matched to a gene: 15.

This chain uses TRBV20-1 with TRBJ2-1; 8 bases fit TRBD2. V shed 0 bases and J 7 bases; nucleotides not matched to a gene: 8. CDR3 size: 15 residues. Germline-derived CDR1 and CDR2 are DFQATT and SNEGSKA (reference sequence). Here the CDR3 DNA reads TGCAGTGCTAGAGATTTCCGGGGGGGCCGTAATGAGCAGTTCTTC. It specifies CSARDFRGGRNEQFF.

The chain links TRBV6-1 to TRBJ1-4; 7 nucleotides agree with TRBD1. CDR1 and CDR2 (germline): MNHNS, SASEGT. This CDR3 comprises 15 residues. The V segment lost 3 bases and the J segment 5 bases; nucleotides outside the gene matches: 6. CDR3 bases: TGTGCCAGCAGTGACTCGACAGGGCTGAATGAAAAACTGTTTTTT. Protein product: CASSDSTGLNEKLFF.

This clonotype was recorded many times. The gene calls are TRBV11-2 and TRBJ1-1, with TRBD1 matching over 7 bases. The germline V gene has CDR1 SGHAT and CDR2 FQNNGV. The CDR3 runs 13 residues. V lost 5 bases, J lost 10 bases, and 10 bases stayed unmatched. CDR3 nucleotide sequence: TGTGCCAGCAGCGCAGGAAGACAGGGCTTAGCTTTCTTT. Translated: CASSAGRQGLAFF.

This clonotype has a handful of counts. The chain links TRBV7-2 to TRBJ2-3, with D maybe TRBD2 (5 bases). The V end was cut by 5 bases, the J end by 5 bases, with 14 bases between. Per germline, CDR1 SGHTA and CDR2 FQGNSA. The CDR3 is 14 residues long. The chain's CDR3 is CASSGGLGVDTQYF. The CDR3 DNA sequence: TGTGCCAGCAGCGGAGGTCTTGGCGTAGATACGCAGTATTTT.

There are a few counts of this clonotype. The genes are TRBV11-2 and TRBJ2-2; 9 nucleotides agree with TRBD2. There are 15 residues in the CDR3. The ends lost 1 base at V and 3 bases at J; junction bases unmatched: 0. Germline V lookup: CDR1 SGHAT, CDR2 FQNNGV. DNA for the CDR3: TGTGCCAGCAGCTTAGTAGCGGGGGACACCGGGGAGCTGTTTTTT. Its translation: CASSLVAGDTGELFF.

This clonotype appeared a few times. The chain combines TRBV5-1 with TRBJ1-3, with a tentative D call TRBD1 (6 bases). Germline V gene sequence: CDR1 SGHRS, CDR2 YFSETQ. V gave up 4 bases and J gave up 4 bases, with 18 bases separating them. The CDR3 totals 16 residues. The CDR3 DNA is TGCGCCAGCAGCCGGGACACCAGGACGGCAGGAAACACCATATATTTT. Protein product: CASSRDTRTAGNTIYF.

This clonotype has only a few counts. This chain uses TRBV15 with TRBJ2-3; D may be TRBD2 (6 bases). Per germline, CDR1 LNHNV and CDR2 YYDKDF (reference sequence). CDR3 size: 14 residues. V lost 0 bases, J lost 5 bases, and 9 bases lay in between. CDR3 DNA: TGTGCCACCAGCAGAGATCTAGCGCGAGATACGCAGTATTTT. Its translation: CATSRDLARDTQYF.

The chain uses TRBV12-3 or TRBV12-4 and TRBJ1-2; 7 bases align to TRBD1. Losses at the gene ends were 6 bases for V and 8 bases for J; bases not matched to a gene: 9. This CDR3 spans 13 amino acids. DNA for the CDR3: TGTGCCAGCAGCCAAGACAGGGCCACCGGCTACACCTTC. Translation: CASSQDRATGYTF.

The chain links TRBV20-1 to TRBJ1-2; tentatively, D is TRBD1 (5 bases). The CDR3 has 12 amino acids. V lost 6 bases and J lost 6, with 14 bases in between. The germline V gene encodes CDR1 DFQATT and CDR2 SNEGSKA (reference sequence). CDR3 bases: TGCAGTGCGTGGGACTCCTCCAATGGCTACACCTTC. It specifies CSAWDSSNGYTF.

This clonotype was picked up one time. The V call is TRBV12-3 or TRBV12-4, the J call TRBJ2-2, with a tentative D call TRBD2 (6 bases). This CDR3 contains 14 residues. The V gene lost 5 bases and the J gene lost 6 bases, with 13 bases spanning the gap. The CDR3 sequence: CASSTGGGAGELFF. CDR3 coding DNA: TGTGCCAGCAGTACCGGGGGAGGTGCCGGGGAGCTGTTTTTT.

This clonotype has a handful of counts. The chain combines TRBV18 with TRBJ2-1; D is undetermined. There are 17 residues in the CDR3. CDR1 is KGHSH, CDR2 LQKENI, per germline. V was shortened by 0 bases and J by 7 bases, with 19 bases between the two germline ends. In nucleotides, the CDR3 is TGTGCCAGCTCACCACCCAGGCACTACCAAGTTGGTAATGAGCAGTTCTTC. Protein product: CASSPPRHYQVGNEQFF.

This clonotype was counted a few times. The DNA of the CDR3 is TGCGCCAGCAGCTCGGGACAGTACAATGAGCAGTTCTTC. Its protein product is CASSSGQYNEQFF. V and J are TRBV5-1 and TRBJ2-1, with 7 bases lining up with TRBD1. The CDR3 has 13 amino acids. V lost 3 bases, J lost 4 bases, and 1 base stayed unmatched. Germline V gene sequence: CDR1 SGHRS, CDR2 YFSETQ.

This clonotype was recorded a few times. The chain recombines TRBV4-2 with TRBJ1-5; D not certain. V was trimmed by 1 base and J by 4 bases, leaving 14 bases between them. CDR1 is LGHNA, CDR2 YNFKEQ, per germline. This CDR3 is 16 amino acids long. The CDR3 DNA sequence: TGTGCCAGCAGCCAAGGCTTGGAGGACCCAAATCAGCCCCAGCATTTT. Its protein product is CASSQGLEDPNQPQHF.